These T cell receptor beta chains were read from a single sample in a study of regulatory and conventional T cells in RAG deficiency. Using immunoSEQ multiplex PCR, the repertoire was profiled, and TCRdb retains in-frame clones only, with some absent. This sample has 30,000 to 40,000 clones, with about 89% found just once. These records were also assigned to another study, of regulatory T cells.

The sequencing sample was made of CD8+ T cells sorted from blood. The receptors come from a human donor in good health. The CDR3 runs from the conserved cysteine through the conserved F or W. D genes are given only for firm matches. Some rows have no size entry. The others give once, few or many, or a class for an expanded clone.

clone size,J gene,V gene,D gene,CDR3 DNA,CDR3 protein
.,TRBJ2-7,TRBV28,.,TGTGCCAGCAGTTTTTTTGGCGGGCTCTACGAGCAGTACTTC,CASSFFGGLYEQYF
.,TRBJ1-1,TRBV6-5,TRBD1,TGTGCCAGCAGTTACCGGGACAGATTGAACACTGAAGCTTTCTTT,CASSYRDRLNTEAFF
.,TRBJ2-7,TRBV7-2,.,TGTGCCAGCAGCCAGACGATGTACGAGCAGTACTTC,CASSQTMYEQYF
.,TRBJ2-7,TRBV15,.,TGTGCCACCAGCAGAGAAGGGGTGCCCTTTACCGAGCAGTACTTC,CATSREGVPFTEQYF
.,TRBJ1-6,TRBV5-4,.,TGTGCCAGCAGCTTGGAAGATTCACCCCTCCACTTT,CASSLEDSPLHF
.,TRBJ2-1,TRBV19,TRBD2,TGTGCCAGTAGGATAGCGGGACTCACCTACAATGAGCAGTTCTTC,CASRIAGLTYNEQFF
.,TRBJ2-1,TRBV2,TRBD2,TGTGCCAGCACGACTAGCGGGATATACAATGAGCAGTTCTTC,CASTTSGIYNEQFF
.,TRBJ2-3,TRBV6-5,.,TGTGCCAGCAGTCCGAGGGGGGGCTCAGATACGCAGTATTTT,CASSPRGGSDTQYF
.,TRBJ1-5,TRBV15,.,TGTGCCACCAGCAGTGCCAGTCAGCCCCAGCATTTT,CATSSASQPQHF
.,TRBJ1-2,TRBV9,TRBD1,TGTGCCAGCAGCGTACAGGGGGCTAATGAGGGCTACACCTTC,CASSVQGANEGYTF
.,TRBJ2-7,TRBV6-1,.,TGTGCCAGCACAGGTCCGTCCTACGAGCAGTACTTC,CASTGPSYEQYF
few,TRBJ1-5,TRBV27,.,TGTGCCAGCAGTTCACAGGGCGGCAATCAGCCCCAGCATTTT,CASSSQGGNQPQHF
.,TRBJ1-2,TRBV19,TRBD1,TGTGCCAGTAGTATCGGGACAGTCGGCAACTCCTTC,CASSIGTVGNSF
.,TRBJ1-5,TRBV9,.,TGTGCCAGCAGCCCAGAAGGGGGGGGTAATCAGCCCCAGCATTTT,CASSPEGGGNQPQHF
.,TRBJ2-7,TRBV11-2,TRBD1,TGTGCCAGCAGCTCAGGGACAGGGTCATCCTACGAGCAGTACTTC,CASSSGTGSSYEQYF
.,TRBJ2-2,TRBV27,.,TGTGCCAGCAGCGGGACCGGGGAGCTGTTTTTT,CASSGTGELFF
.,TRBJ1-1,TRBV7-9,.,TGTGCCAGCAGACACGGGATCAACACTGAAGCTTTCTTT,CASRHGINTEAFF
.,TRBJ2-7,TRBV7-9,TRBD2,TGTGCCAGCAGACTACTAGCGGGGGGGCGGTCCTACGAGCAGTACTTC,CASRLLAGGRSYEQYF
.,TRBJ1-4,TRBV28,.,TGTGCCAGCAGTTCTCAGACTGATGCTCTTGAAAAACTGTTTTTT,CASSSQTDALEKLFF
.,TRBJ2-5,TRBV5-6,TRBD2,TGTGCCAGCAGCTTGGGACTAGCGAGTAAAGAGACCCAGTACTTC,CASSLGLASKETQYF
.,TRBJ1-3,TRBV4-1,TRBD1,TGCGCCAGCAGCCAGCGGACAGGGGGCGAAAACACCATATATTTT,CASSQRTGGENTIYF
.,TRBJ2-5,TRBV27,TRBD1,TGTGCCAGCAGTTCACCCGGACAGGGAGTTGAGACCCAGTACTTC,CASSSPGQGVETQYF
.,TRBJ1-1,TRBV19,.,TGTGCCAGTAGTCGTGGACGGATGAACACTGAAGCTTTCTTT,CASSRGRMNTEAFF
.,TRBJ2-7,TRBV19,.,TGTGCCAGTAGCCCAACCCAGAGTTACGAGCAGTACTTC,CASSPTQSYEQYF
.,TRBJ2-5,TRBV20-1,.,TGCGGAAGCATGGGAGAGACCCAGTACTTC,CGSMGETQYF
.,TRBJ1-5,TRBV18,.,TGTGCCAGCTCACCACCGGAACAGAATAGCAATCAGCCCCAGCATTTT,CASSPPEQNSNQPQHF